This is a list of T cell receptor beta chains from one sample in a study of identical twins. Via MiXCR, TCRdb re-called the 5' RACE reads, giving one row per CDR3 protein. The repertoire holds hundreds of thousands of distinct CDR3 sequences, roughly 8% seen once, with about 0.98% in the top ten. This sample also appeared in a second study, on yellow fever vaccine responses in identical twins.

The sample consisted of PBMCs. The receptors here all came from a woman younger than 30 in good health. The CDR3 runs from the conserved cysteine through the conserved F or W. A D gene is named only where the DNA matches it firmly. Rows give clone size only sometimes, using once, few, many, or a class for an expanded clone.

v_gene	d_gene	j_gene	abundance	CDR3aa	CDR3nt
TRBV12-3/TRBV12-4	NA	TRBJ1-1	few	CASSFWFERGVGTEAFF	TGTGCCAGCAGTTTCTGGTTCGAGCGGGGAGTTGGCACTGAAGCTTTCTTT
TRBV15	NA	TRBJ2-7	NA	CATSRVVWGPEQYF	TGTGCCACCAGCAGAGTGGTGTGGGGCCCCGAGCAGTACTTC
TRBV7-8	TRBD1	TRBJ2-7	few	CASSVGTGDREQYF	TGTGCCAGCAGCGTAGGGACAGGGGATCGCGAGCAGTACTTC
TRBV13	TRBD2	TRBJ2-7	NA	CASSPRISGVEQYF	TGTGCCAGCAGCCCCCGGATCAGCGGGGTCGAGCAGTACTTC
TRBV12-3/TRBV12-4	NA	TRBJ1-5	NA	CGSSSSGLDQPQHF	TGTGGCAGCAGTTCCAGTGGGCTCGATCAGCCCCAGCATTTT
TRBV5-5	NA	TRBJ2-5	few	CASLLGFLQETQYF	TGTGCCAGCCTCTTGGGATTTTTACAAGAGACCCAGTACTTC
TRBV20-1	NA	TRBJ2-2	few	CSARSGQTGELFF	TGCAGTGCTAGATCAGGACAGACCGGGGAGCTGTTTTTT
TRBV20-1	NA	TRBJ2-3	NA	CSAPGVGSSPTDTQYF	TGCAGTGCCCCTGGCGTTGGGTCATCACCCACAGATACGCAGTATTTT
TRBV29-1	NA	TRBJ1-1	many	CSAVVGSTEAFF	TGCAGCGCCGTCGTAGGGAGCACTGAAGCTTTCTTT
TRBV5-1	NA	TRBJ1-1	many	CASSQPRAGATMNTEAFF	TGCGCCAGCAGCCAGCCGAGGGCAGGGGCAACGATGAACACTGAAGCTTTCTTT
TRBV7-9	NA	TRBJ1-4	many	CASSLPQDSLGKLFF	TGTGCCAGCAGTCTTCCGCAGGATTCGCTCGGAAAACTGTTTTTT
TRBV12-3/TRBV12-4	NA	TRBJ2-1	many	CASSLQNPNEQFF	TGTGCCAGCAGTTTACAGAATCCCAACGAGCAGTTCTTC
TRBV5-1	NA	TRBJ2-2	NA	CASSLYSPTGELFF	TGCGCCAGCAGCTTGTATTCCCCCACCGGGGAGCTGTTTTTT
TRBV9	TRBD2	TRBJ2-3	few	CASSAGTSGRDTQYF	TGTGCCAGCAGCGCCGGGACTAGCGGGAGAGATACGCAGTATTTT
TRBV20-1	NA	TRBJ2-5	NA	CSARPDRRARQETQYF	TGCAGTGCTAGACCAGACAGGCGGGCACGCCAAGAGACCCAGTACTTC
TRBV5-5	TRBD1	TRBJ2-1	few	CASSWTGGGNEQFF	TGTGCCAGCAGCTGGACAGGGGGCGGGAATGAGCAGTTCTTC
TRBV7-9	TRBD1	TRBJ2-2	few	CASRTGKSNTGELFF	TGTGCCAGCAGGACAGGGAAATCGAACACCGGGGAGCTGTTTTTT